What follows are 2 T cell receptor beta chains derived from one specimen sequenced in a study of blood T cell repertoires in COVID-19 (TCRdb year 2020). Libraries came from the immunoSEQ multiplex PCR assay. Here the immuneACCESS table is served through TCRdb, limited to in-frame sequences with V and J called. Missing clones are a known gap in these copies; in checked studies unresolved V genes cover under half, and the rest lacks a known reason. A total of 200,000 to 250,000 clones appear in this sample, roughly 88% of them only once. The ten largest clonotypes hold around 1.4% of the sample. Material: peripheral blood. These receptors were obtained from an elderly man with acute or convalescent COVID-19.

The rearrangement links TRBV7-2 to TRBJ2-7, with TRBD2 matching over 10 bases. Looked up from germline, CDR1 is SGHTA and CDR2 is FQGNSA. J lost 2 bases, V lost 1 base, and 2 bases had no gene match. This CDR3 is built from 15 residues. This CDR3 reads CASSLERGGPYEQYF. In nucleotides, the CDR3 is TGTGCCAGCAGCTTAGAGCGGGGGGGCCCCTACGAGCAGTACTTC.

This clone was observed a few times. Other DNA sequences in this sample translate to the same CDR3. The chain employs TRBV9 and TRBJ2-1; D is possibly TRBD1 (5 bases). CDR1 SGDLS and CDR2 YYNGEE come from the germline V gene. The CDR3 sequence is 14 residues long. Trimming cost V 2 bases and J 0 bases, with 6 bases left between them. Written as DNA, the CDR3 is TGTGCCAGCAGCGTGGGGCCCTCCTACAATGAGCAGTTCTTC. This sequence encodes CASSVGPSYNEQFF.